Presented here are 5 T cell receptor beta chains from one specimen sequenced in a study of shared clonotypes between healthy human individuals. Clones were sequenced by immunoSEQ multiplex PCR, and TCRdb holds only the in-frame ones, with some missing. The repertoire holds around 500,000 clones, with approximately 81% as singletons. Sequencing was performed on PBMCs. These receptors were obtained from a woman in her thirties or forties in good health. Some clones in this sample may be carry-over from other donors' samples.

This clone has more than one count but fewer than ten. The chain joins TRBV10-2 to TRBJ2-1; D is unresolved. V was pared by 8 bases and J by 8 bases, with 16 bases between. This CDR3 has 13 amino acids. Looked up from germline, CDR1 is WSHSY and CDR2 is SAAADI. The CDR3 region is CASSRETWHEQFF. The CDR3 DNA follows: TGCGCCAGCTCCCGAGAGACGTGGCATGAGCAGTTCTTC.

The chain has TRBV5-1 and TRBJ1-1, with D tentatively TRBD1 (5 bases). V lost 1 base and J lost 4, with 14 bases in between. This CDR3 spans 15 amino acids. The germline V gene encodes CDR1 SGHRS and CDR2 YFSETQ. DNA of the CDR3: TGCGCCAGCAGCTTGTTGGGGGTTGAGAGCACTGAAGCTTTCTTT. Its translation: CASSLLGVESTEAFF.

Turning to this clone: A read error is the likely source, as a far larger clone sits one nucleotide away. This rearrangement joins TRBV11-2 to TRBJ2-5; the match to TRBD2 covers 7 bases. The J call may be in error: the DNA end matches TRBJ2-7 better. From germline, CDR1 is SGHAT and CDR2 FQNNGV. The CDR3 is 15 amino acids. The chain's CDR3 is CASSPLAGVTYEQYF. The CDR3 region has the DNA TGTGCCAGCAGCCCCCTGGCGGGAGTGACCTACGAGCAGTACTTC.

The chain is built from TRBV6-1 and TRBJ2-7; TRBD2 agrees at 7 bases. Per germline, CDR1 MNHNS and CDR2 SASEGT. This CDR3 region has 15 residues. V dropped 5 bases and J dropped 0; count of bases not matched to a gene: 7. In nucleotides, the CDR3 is TGTGCCAGCAGTCCATCTAGCGGACGCTCCTACGAGCAGTACTTC. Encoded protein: CASSPSSGRSYEQYF.

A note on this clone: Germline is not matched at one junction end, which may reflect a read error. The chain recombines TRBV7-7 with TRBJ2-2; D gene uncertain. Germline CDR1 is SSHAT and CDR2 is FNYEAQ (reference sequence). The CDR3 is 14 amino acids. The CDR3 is CASSFGFVAGELFF. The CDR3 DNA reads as TGTGCTAGCAGCTTTGGATTCGTCGCGGGGGAGCTGTTTTTT.